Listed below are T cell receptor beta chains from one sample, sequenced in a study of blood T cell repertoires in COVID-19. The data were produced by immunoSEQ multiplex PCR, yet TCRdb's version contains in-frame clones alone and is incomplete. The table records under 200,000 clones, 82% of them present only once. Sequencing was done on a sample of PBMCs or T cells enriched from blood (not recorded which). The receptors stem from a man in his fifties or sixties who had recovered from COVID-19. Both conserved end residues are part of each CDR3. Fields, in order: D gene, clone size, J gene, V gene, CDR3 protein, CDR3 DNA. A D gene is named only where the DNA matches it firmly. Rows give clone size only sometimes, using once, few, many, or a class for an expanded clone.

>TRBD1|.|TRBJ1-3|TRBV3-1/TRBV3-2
CASSQGFQQGGGDTIYF
TGTGCCAGCAGCCAAGGATTTCAACAGGGGGGTGGTGACACCATATATTTT
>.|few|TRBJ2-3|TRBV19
CASSISRAEDTQYF
TGTGCCAGTAGTATATCAAGAGCCGAAGATACGCAGTATTTT
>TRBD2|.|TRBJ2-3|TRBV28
CASSRPGTSDTDTQYF
TGTGCCAGCTCCAGACCCGGGACTAGTGACACAGATACGCAGTATTTT
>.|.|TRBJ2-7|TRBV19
CASSITGGLESYEQYF
TGTGCCAGTAGTATAACAGGTGGCCTGGAGAGCTACGAGCAGTACTTC
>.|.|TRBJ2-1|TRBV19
CASSIQGRATYNEQFF
TGTGCCAGTAGTATCCAAGGGAGAGCCACCTACAATGAGCAGTTCTTC
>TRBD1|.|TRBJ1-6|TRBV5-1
CASSLETGTANSPLHF
TGCGCCAGCAGCTTGGAGACCGGGACAGCCAATTCACCCCTCCACTTT
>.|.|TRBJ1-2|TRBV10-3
CAISEGLYGYTF
TGTGCCATCAGTGAGGGGCTCTATGGCTACACCTTC
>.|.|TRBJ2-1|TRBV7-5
CARSPLLAGALNEQFF
TGTGCCAGAAGCCCCCTACTAGCGGGAGCGCTCAATGAGCAGTTCTTC
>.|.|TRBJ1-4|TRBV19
CASSIWPPHEKLFF
TGTGCCAGTAGTATCTGGCCTCCGCATGAAAAACTGTTTTTT
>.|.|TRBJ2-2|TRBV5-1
CASSPDPPGFITGELFF
TGCGCCAGCAGCCCAGACCCCCCAGGGTTTATCACCGGGGAGCTGTTTTTT